This T cell receptor beta chain originates from a study of blood T cell repertoires in COVID-19 (TCRdb year 2020). The study in broad terms: Collaborator samples came from the United States, Italy and Spain and covered acute and convalescent phases of COVID-19. Where HLA class I and class II types were available, the types were taken from metadata supplied by the sample provider, not from assay-based typing. Subjects who had been exposed to COVID-19, were actively infected with it, or had recovered from it provided the deeply sampled blood TCRbeta repertoires that made up the dataset. The samples were drawn from two sources: the first 160 participants of the ongoing ImmuneRACE study, and 1,000 to 1,500 subjects contributed by 6 global collaborators. The repertoires were released in a freely available public database meant as a resource for research on the immune response to SARS-CoV-2. Sample metadata almost always included a de-identified subject ID, COVID-19 status, age in years and sex. The material from the prospective study consisted of cDNA or gDNA derived from T cells, B-cell-depleted T cells, or PBMCs. The investigation overall reported the following: Clinical and demographic metadata were provided uncurated, with the amount varying by source and participant.

In regard to this clone: Which antigen it targets is not known. No clone much larger than this one lies a single base away; base qualities are absent.

The immunoSEQ Assay, a bias-controlled multiplex PCR, was used to amplify TCRbeta CDR3 regions from genomic DNA. The paper's data handling went like this. The number of nucleated cells in each sample was estimated by amplification of reference gene primers within the assay. Sequence reads were collapsed and filtered to measure the absolute abundance of every unique TCRbeta CDR3 rearrangement. For each sample, productive Simpson clonality was calculated as the square root of Simpson's diversity index over productive rearrangements. The table was pulled from immuneACCESS by TCRdb, which kept in-frame rearrangements only. Such tables lose some clones; where checked, under half of the loss comes from unresolved V genes, and the rest has no known cause. Clone size and V and J calls were adopted from that table, with D and trimming inferred from the DNA. The table for this sample lists 180,000 or so clones; 89% of them were counted only once. The ten top clones hold less than 0.85% of the sample.

CDR1 and CDR2 (SGHNT, YENEEA) derive from the germline V gene. For this chain, trimming is 11 bases at the V end and 4 bases at the J end, and the number of junction bases without a gene match is 11. There are 14 amino acids in the CDR3, from cysteine to phenylalanine inclusive. The CDR3 DNA has 42 bases and is translated from base 1. Participants in the prospective study were aged roughly 18 to 100 years, lived in approximately 26 United States geographic areas, and enrolled through a virtual design. To assign participants to cohorts, the prospective study relied on clinical history that participants themselves reported in a screening survey and a study questionnaire. ImmuneRACE Cohort 3 recovered participants were defined by two consecutive negative NP/OP PCR tests, healthcare professional clearance, or symptom resolution. Mobile phlebotomists in the prospective study collected whole blood, serum and a nasopharyngeal or oropharyngeal swab from every participant. Participants in the prospective study had the option to provide additional blood draws and questionnaires over a roughly 2-month period. Before DNA extraction, prospective study blood samples were shipped either frozen or at room temperature.

The TCR comes from a young woman who had recovered from COVID-19. Input material: PBMCs or T cells enriched from blood (not recorded which). The chain employs TRBV11-3 and TRBJ2-3; TRBD2 matches 8 bases in the middle. The DNA sequence reads TGTGCCTCCAGCGGGGGAGGCGGGGCAGATACGCAGTATTTT. Its product reads: CASSGGGGADTQYF.